The 16 T cell receptor beta chains below all came from one sample that was sequenced in a study of cytomegalovirus exposure and HLA in healthy donors. PCR used 60 Vbeta primers and 13 Jbeta primers. Method: immunoSEQ multiplex PCR; TCRdb's copy keeps in-frame clones and lacks some. The sample yields 100,000 to 120,000 clones, just over 75% seen once. Input material: PBMCs. These receptor sequences come from a young man in good health and CMV-seropositive.

The rearrangement uses TRBV29-1 and TRBJ1-2; possible D gene TRBD1, 5 bases. There are 11 residues in the CDR3. CDR1 is SQVTM, CDR2 ANQGSEA, per germline. The ends were cut back, 7 bases at V and 6 bases at J, with 12 bases in the middle. CDR3 in amino acids: CSARTSHGYTF. In nucleotides, the CDR3 is TGCAGCGCTCGGACATCCCATGGCTACACCTTC.

V is TRBV11-2 and J is TRBJ2-7; 8 nucleotides align to TRBD2. Germline trimming cut 0 bases from V and 0 bases from J; bases unmatched to any gene: 7. This CDR3 is built from 17 residues. Germline CDR1 is SGHAT and CDR2 is FQNNGV. Here the CDR3 DNA reads TGTGCCAGCAGCTTAGACCCCCGGGGGGGGAGCTCCTACGAGCAGTACTTC. Translation gives CASSLDPRGGSSYEQYF.

This rearrangement joins TRBV7-8 to TRBJ1-5; the D is unclear. CDR1 is SGHVS and CDR2 is FQNEAQ in the germline V gene. Trimming removed 5 bases from V and 0 bases from J, with 20 bases in between. This CDR3 contains 18 residues. The CDR3 here is CASSGNLRDLFSNQPQHF. The CDR3 nucleotides read TGTGCCAGCAGCGGTAATTTGAGGGATCTTTTTAGCAATCAGCCCCAGCATTTT.

This clone was found once. This rearrangement joins TRBV9 to TRBJ1-4; 8 positions agree with TRBD1. J lost 6 bases, V lost 4 bases, and 14 bases had no gene match. This CDR3 spans 17 amino acids. Germline values: CDR1 SGDLS, CDR2 YYNGEE. The CDR3 bases are TGTGCCAGCAGCCCATCCGCCCGGGACAGGACCCATGAAAAACTGTTTTTT. The encoded protein is CASSPSARDRTHEKLFF.

J is TRBJ2-2 and V is TRBV4-1, with a weak D call TRBD2 (5 bases). The CDR3 covers 13 residues. V dropped 8 bases and J dropped 5 bases, with 12 bases sitting between them. The V gene's germline CDR1 is MGHRA and CDR2 YSYEKL. Here the CDR3 reads CASGGLVTGELFF. The CDR3 DNA reads as TGCGCCAGCGGCGGGTTAGTGACCGGGGAGCTGTTTTTT.

This clone has a single count. The rearrangement links TRBV7-9 to TRBJ1-4; 10 bases are shared with TRBD1. The CDR3 covers 15 residues. Germline V lookup: CDR1 SEHNR, CDR2 FQNEAQ (reference sequence). With V trimmed by 3 bases and J by 2 bases, 0 bases remained unmatched. This CDR3 is CASSLDRGTNEKLFF. In nucleotides, the CDR3 is TGTGCCAGCAGCTTGGACAGGGGGACTAATGAAAAACTGTTTTTT.

This chain connects TRBV7-2 to TRBJ2-7, with 7 positions matching TRBD1. The CDR3 contains 14 residues. Per germline, CDR1 SGHTA and CDR2 FQGNSA. Trimming cost V 11 bases and J 5 bases; bases outside gene matches: 15. As DNA, the CDR3 is TGTGCCTCCGAAGTGTCCGTGACAGGGAACGAGCAGTACTTC. It specifies CASEVSVTGNEQYF. Using reference TRBV7-2 and TRBJ2-7 for the parts outside the CDR3, the full variable domain is GAGVSQSPSNKVTEKGKDVELRCDPISGHTALYWYRQSLGQGLEFLIYFQGNSAPDKSGLPSDRFSAERTGGSVSTLTIQRTQQEDSAVYLCASEVSVTGNEQYFGPGTRLTVT.

The rearrangement uses TRBV30 and TRBJ2-7; 7 positions agree with TRBD1. The CDR3 is made up of 14 amino acids. The V segment lost 3 bases and the J segment 3 bases; nucleotides outside the gene matches: 8. Looked up from germline, CDR1 is GTSNPN and CDR2 is SVGIG (reference sequence). The CDR3 protein is CAWRSEQGVYEQYF. The CDR3 bases are TGTGCCTGGAGAAGTGAGCAGGGGGTCTACGAGCAGTACTTC.

The CDR3 DNA sequence: TGTGCCAGCACCGTAGGGCCGACAGGGATTGCGGGCTACACCTTC. Protein: CASTVGPTGIAGYTF. The gene calls are TRBV28 and TRBJ1-2; 7 bases fit TRBD1. The CDR3 spans 15 residues. Per the germline V gene, CDR1 is MDHEN and CDR2 is SYDVKM. Trimming at V came to 7 bases and at J to 8 bases, leaving 16 bases not matched to a gene.

This clone was found a few times. The J gene is TRBJ2-3, the V gene TRBV5-4, with D perhaps matching TRBD2 (7 bases). Germline V CDR1 and CDR2: SGHNT, YYREEE (reference sequence). Between the trimmed V and J ends, which lost 7 bases and 6 bases, there was a span of 18 bases. The CDR3 length is 14 residues. In DNA, the CDR3 is TGTGCCAGCGGGATAGGGGGGGCGGGGGATACGCAGTATTTT. Residues: CASGIGGAGDTQYF.

The chain carries TRBV18 and TRBJ1-4; D is undetermined. V lost 3 bases and J 5 bases, leaving 10 bases between the germline ends. This CDR3 is built from 14 residues. Looked up from germline, CDR1 is KGHSH and CDR2 is LQKENI. The CDR3 DNA sequence: TGTGCCAGCTCACCGCGAGGGCCGAATGAAAAACTGTTTTTT. It encodes CASSPRGPNEKLFF.

To note about this clone: One end of the junction does not line up with germline, which may come from a read error. The sample carries other DNA sequences with the same CDR3. The chain has TRBV7-6 and TRBJ2-1; 11 bases map to TRBD2. The CDR3 contains 17 residues. The germline gives CDR1 SGHVS, CDR2 FNYEAQ. This CDR3 reads CASSLAPGTSGYNEQFF. The DNA of the CDR3 is TGTGCCAGCAGCCTAGCTCCTGGGACTAGCGGATACAATGAGCAGTTCTTC.

This chain links TRBV4-1 with TRBJ1-2, with D possibly matching TRBD1 (5 bases). Germline V gene lookup returns CDR1 MGHRA and CDR2 YSYEKL. Trimming removed 0 bases at V and 4 bases at J, with 12 bases between. This CDR3 has 15 amino acids. In nucleotides, the CDR3 is TGCGCCAGCAGCCAAGACGGGTGGGGGGGCTATGGCTACACCTTC. Translating it yields CASSQDGWGGYGYTF.

The rearrangement links TRBV9 to TRBJ1-1, with a tentative D call TRBD1 (6 bases). The CDR3 runs to 16 residues. Germline lookup yields CDR1 SGDLS and CDR2 YYNGEE. V was trimmed by 5 bases and J by 3 bases, leaving 20 bases between them. The CDR3 loop reads CASSPRGGDRDTEAFF. Written as DNA, the CDR3 is TGTGCCAGCAGTCCTAGGGGGGGGGATCGGGACACTGAAGCTTTCTTT.

This clone was found a few times. The rearrangement joins TRBV29-1 to TRBJ2-1, with TRBD1 identical over 9 bases. Germline lookup yields CDR1 SQVTM and CDR2 ANQGSEA. With V trimmed by 7 bases and J by 8 bases, 6 bases remained unmatched. This CDR3 contains 12 residues. This CDR3 reads CSARDREDEQFF. The CDR3 bases are TGCAGCGCAAGGGACAGGGAGGATGAGCAGTTCTTC.

The CDR3 spells CATSGFYEQYF. Written as DNA, the CDR3 is TGTGCCACCTCAGGGTTTTACGAGCAGTACTTC. V gene TRBV6-6 combines with J gene TRBJ2-7, with a weak D call TRBD1 (5 bases). Trimming took off 10 bases at V and 4 bases at J, with 11 bases between the two ends. Germline V gene lookup returns CDR1 MNHNY and CDR2 SVGAGI (reference sequence). This CDR3 has 11 residues.